This T cell receptor beta chain was captured in a study of blood T cell repertoires in COVID-19. From germline, CDR1 is SQVTM and CDR2 ANQGSEA. This CDR3 region has 15 residues. Germline trimming cut 3 bases from V and 5 bases from J; bases unmatched to any gene: 10. The table came from immunoSEQ multiplex PCR; TCRdb's copy has only in-frame clones and leaves some out. The sample carries about 280,000 clones, roughly 80% recorded once. Living in 20 to 30 US areas, the participants were between roughly 18 and 89 years of age. Membership in each cohort depended on participant-reported clinical history. A COVID-19 case had been met by exposed participants during the 2 weeks before study entry.

The chain recombines TRBV29-1 with TRBJ2-5, with 9 bases aligning to TRBD1. Sequenced material: PBMCs or T cells enriched from blood (not recorded which). The clonotype originates from a man aged 40-49 years who had been exposed to COVID-19. The CDR3 spells CSVDIGTGTWETQYF. The CDR3 DNA reads as TGCAGCGTTGATATTGGGACAGGGACTTGGGAGACCCAGTACTTC.